This entry lists 17 T cell receptor beta chains sequenced from one sample in a study of shared clonotypes between healthy human individuals. Method: immunoSEQ multiplex PCR; TCRdb's copy keeps in-frame clones and lacks some. The repertoire has millions of clones, 95% of them found once; the top ten carry more than 0.1%. The sample was naive CD4+ T cells sorted from blood. Subset denoted: CD45RA+ positively selected. The origin of the receptors is a man younger than 30 in good health.

This chain uses TRBV5-4 with TRBJ2-7; perhaps TRBD1 as D (6 bases). With 2 bases removed from V and 5 bases from J, the gap between germline ends came to 14 bases. Germline CDR1 is SGHNT and CDR2 is YYREEE (reference sequence). The CDR3 has 14 residues. The CDR3 coding sequence is TGTGCCAGCAGCTTCAGGGCAGGGGCAAACGAGCAGTACTTC. Its protein is CASSFRAGANEQYF.

The V gene is TRBV5-4, the J gene TRBJ2-7, with D maybe TRBD1 (7 bases). Trimming took 4 bases from V and 2 from J, leaving 13 bases between them. CDR3 length equals 14 residues. Per germline, CDR1 SGHNT and CDR2 YYREEE (reference sequence). The CDR3 DNA reads as TGTGCCAGCAGCCCGGCGGGACAGACCTACGAGCAGTACTTC. Encoded protein: CASSPAGQTYEQYF.

The rearrangement links TRBV6-5 to TRBJ1-2, with a weak D call TRBD1 (6 bases). This CDR3 contains 15 residues. Germline V gene lookup returns CDR1 MNHEY and CDR2 SVGAGI. V was clipped by 6 bases and J by 3 bases, with 17 bases between them. The CDR3, as DNA: TGTGCCAGCAGCCTCAGACAGGAGACCTACTATGGCTACACCTTC. Its translation: CASSLRQETYYGYTF.

This clone was seen a handful of times. Other DNA sequences within the sample encode an identical CDR3. The V gene is TRBV7-9, the J gene TRBJ2-7; no definite D call. Per germline, CDR1 SEHNR and CDR2 FQNEAQ (reference sequence). Trimming took off 2 bases at V and 3 bases at J, with 2 bases between the two ends. The CDR3 runs to 11 residues. The CDR3 region is CASSLNYEQYF. The CDR3 DNA sequence: TGTGCCAGCAGCTTAAACTACGAGCAGTACTTC.

This chain links TRBV6-5 with TRBJ2-7; unclear D gene. Trimming shortened V by 10 bases and J by 2 bases, and 18 bases separated the two germline ends. The CDR3 spans 14 residues. The germline V gene encodes CDR1 MNHEY and CDR2 SVGAGI. The CDR3 sequence is CATSPVTVPYEQYF. The CDR3 bases are TGTGCCACCTCCCCGGTAACCGTTCCCTACGAGCAGTACTTC.

Turning to this clone: The sample holds other DNA sequences that translate to the same CDR3. This chain uses TRBV28 with TRBJ1-5; TRBD1 agrees at 7 bases. Looked up from germline, CDR1 is MDHEN and CDR2 is SYDVKM. This CDR3 region has 15 residues. V was clipped by 3 bases and J by 4 bases; unmatched bases: 6. The CDR3 reads CASSFRDRVNQPQHF. CDR3 in DNA: TGTGCCAGCAGTTTCCGGGACAGAGTAAATCAGCCCCAGCATTTT. Full variable domain (rest looked up from reference TRBV28 and TRBJ1-5): DVKVTQSSRYLVKRTGEKVFLECVQDMDHENMFWYRQDPGLGLRLIYFSYDVKMKEKGDIPEGYSVSREKKERFSLILESASTNQTSMYLCASSFRDRVNQPQHFGDGTRLSIL.

The gene calls are TRBV4-1 and TRBJ2-1; 8 bases line up with TRBD2. V gave up 3 bases and J gave up 5 bases; unmatched junction bases: 9. The CDR3 has 16 amino acids. From germline, CDR1 is MGHRA and CDR2 YSYEKL. CDR3 nucleotides: TGCGCCAGCAGCCAGAGGACAGCCGGGAGGGACAATGAGCAGTTCTTC. Encoded protein: CASSQRTAGRDNEQFF.

The chain employs TRBV4-1 and TRBJ2-5; TRBD2 matches 8 bases. J gave up 4 bases and V 4 bases, and 11 bases lay outside the gene matches. CDR3 length equals 16 residues. Germline values: CDR1 MGHRA, CDR2 YSYEKL. The CDR3: CASSPWNGGALETQYF. The CDR3 nucleotides read TGCGCCAGCAGCCCTTGGAACGGGGGGGCCTTAGAGACCCAGTACTTC.

This chain links TRBV5-1 with TRBJ2-5; tentative D call: TRBD1 (6 bases). The germline gives CDR1 SGHRS, CDR2 YFSETQ. CDR3 size: 13 residues. Trimming shortened V by 4 bases and J by 4 bases, and 11 bases separated the two germline ends. The CDR3 DNA reads TGCGCCAGCAGCCCGGACAGCCTAGAGACCCAGTACTTC. It encodes CASSPDSLETQYF.

The gene calls are TRBV4-1 and TRBJ2-7, with a weak D call TRBD2 (6 bases). In germline, CDR1 is MGHRA, CDR2 YSYEKL. The ends were cut back, 4 bases at V and 2 bases at J, with 15 bases in the middle. This CDR3 contains 15 residues. This CDR3 is CASSLLPTSTYEQYF. The CDR3 bases are TGCGCCAGCAGCCTTCTTCCGACTAGTACCTACGAGCAGTACTTC.

This CDR3 is CAWSTVGQGLGNEQFF. DNA of the CDR3: TGTGCCTGGAGCACAGTAGGACAGGGGTTAGGGAATGAGCAGTTCTTC. The rearrangement uses TRBV30 and TRBJ2-1, with 9 bases lining up with TRBD1. The CDR3 loop spans 16 amino acids. Germline trimming cut 3 bases from V and 7 bases from J; bases unmatched to any gene: 13. CDR1 is GTSNPN and CDR2 is SVGIG in the germline V gene (reference sequence).

The chain joins TRBV7-2 to TRBJ2-5; 10 nucleotides line up with TRBD1. CDR3 length: 15 amino acids. Germline trimming cut 1 base from V and 4 bases from J; bases unmatched to any gene: 3. Germline CDR1 and CDR2: SGHTA and FQGNSA. The CDR3 nucleotides are TGTGCCAGCAGCTTAGGACAGGGGGCTGGAGAGACCCAGTACTTC. Its protein product is CASSLGQGAGETQYF.

The chain employs TRBV5-4 and TRBJ1-1, with 8 bases aligning to TRBD1. V dropped 4 bases and J dropped 1; count of bases not matched to a gene: 6. The CDR3 is made up of 15 amino acids. Per germline, CDR1 SGHNT and CDR2 YYREEE (reference sequence). The CDR3 coding sequence is TGTGCCAGCAGCGAGACAGGGGAGGGGAACACTGAAGCTTTCTTT. Protein sequence: CASSETGEGNTEAFF. The entire variable domain, with the rest obtained from reference TRBV5-4 and TRBJ1-1, is as follows: ETGVTQSPTHLIKTRGQQVTLRCSSQSGHNTVSWYQQALGQGPQFIFQYYREEENGRGNFPPRFSGLQFPNYSSELNVNALELDDSALYLCASSETGEGNTEAFFGQGTRLTVV.

V gene TRBV2 combines with J gene TRBJ2-7; 11 bases map to TRBD2. This CDR3 has 15 amino acids. Per germline, CDR1 SNHLY and CDR2 FYNNEI. The ends lost 3 bases at V and 3 bases at J; junction bases unmatched: 4. The CDR3 sequence: CASSDQGLAVYEQYF. In DNA form, the CDR3 reads TGTGCCAGCAGTGACCAGGGACTAGCGGTCTACGAGCAGTACTTC.

V and J are TRBV5-1 and TRBJ2-7, with D perhaps assigned TRBD1 or TRBD2 (5 bases each). The CDR3 is made up of 15 amino acids. V was cut by 4 bases and J by 4 bases, with 18 bases left in between. Germline loops: CDR1 SGHRS, CDR2 YFSETQ. The CDR3 region has the DNA TGCGCCAGCAGCCCAACCGGGACGATCGGTTACGAGCAGTACTTC. This encodes CASSPTGTIGYEQYF. Filled out from reference TRBV5-1 and TRBJ2-7, the complete variable domain reads KAGVTQTPRYLIKTRGQQVTLSCSPISGHRSVSWYQQTPGQGLQFLFEYFSETQRNKGNFPGRFSGRQFSNSRSEMNVSTLELGDSALYLCASSPTGTIGYEQYFGPGTRLTVT.

The chain has TRBV25-1 and TRBJ1-6; D ambiguous. Trimming left V 8 bases short and J 6 bases short, with 14 bases between. The CDR3 runs to 14 residues. The germline gives CDR1 MGHDK, CDR2 SYGVNS. CDR3 sequence (DNA): TGTGCCAGCGGAGGACGGCTGTTTAATTCACCCCTCCACTTT. Translating it yields CASGGRLFNSPLHF.

This chain connects TRBV5-4 to TRBJ1-1, with 8 bases fitting TRBD1. Unmatched junction bases numbered 3, after V lost 1 base and J lost 4 bases. The CDR3 contains 14 residues. Germline CDR1 SGHNT, CDR2 YYREEE (reference sequence). The CDR3 sequence is CASSLRDRTTEAFF. CDR3 sequence (DNA): TGTGCCAGCAGCTTGAGGGACAGGACCACTGAAGCTTTCTTT.